Listed below are T cell receptor beta chains from one sample, sequenced in a study of cytomegalovirus exposure and HLA in healthy donors. Sequencing used immunoSEQ multiplex PCR; TCRdb keeps in-frame clones, though not all of them. Among about 110,000 clones listed, approximately 66% were seen once. Sequencing input: PBMCs. These TCRs come from a man in his forties in good health and CMV-seropositive. Each CDR3 is given without its conserved first and last residue. The listing skips clone size in some rows; elsewhere it reads once, few, many or a size class.

J	size	V	CDR3
TRBJ1-2	.	TRBV10-3	AISATDRPSNYGYT
TRBJ1-1	.	TRBV19	ASNQGGNTEAF
TRBJ2-1	.	TRBV18	ASSLREFSYNEQF
TRBJ2-1	.	TRBV7-9	ASSPKGTSGRKNEQF
TRBJ2-3	few	TRBV7-3	ASSFRDSSTDTQY
TRBJ1-3	.	TRBV4-1	ASSHDRRNTIY
TRBJ2-1	.	TRBV7-9	ASSTQGTSISNEQF
TRBJ1-2	.	TRBV27	ASSLLGDDGYT
TRBJ1-5	.	TRBV7-9	ASSLYPQPQH
TRBJ2-3	.	TRBV29-1	SVDGTGEPDTQY
TRBJ1-1	.	TRBV15	ATSATGKDTEAF
TRBJ1-6	.	TRBV5-1	ASSFGQRTSPLH
TRBJ2-3	.	TRBV29-1	MGREGFGTDTQY
TRBJ1-1	.	TRBV27	ASSYQGLNTEAF
TRBJ1-2	.	TRBV30	AWRSTGIYGYT
TRBJ2-3	once	TRBV4-3	ASSQDLAREEDTQY
TRBJ2-1	once	TRBV11-1	ASSLAGIAYNEQF
TRBJ1-2	once	TRBV2	ASRFRQEAYGYT
TRBJ2-3	few	TRBV7-8	ASSLARANPSTDTQY
TRBJ1-2	.	TRBV5-6	ASSLSGSNYGYT
TRBJ2-5	.	TRBV28	ASSRDIQTQY
TRBJ1-1	.	TRBV5-8	ASSLRLIWGPRGGTEAF
TRBJ1-2	few	TRBV6-5	ASSYGQGRGYT
TRBJ1-3	few	TRBV7-9	ASSLTGLNTIY
TRBJ2-3	.	TRBV6-1	ASRTGTRDTDTQY
TRBJ2-2	.	TRBV9	ASSTRTSLGELF
TRBJ1-1	.	TRBV27	ASISPGKAF
TRBJ2-2	once	TRBV6-5	ASSRAGGITGELF
TRBJ1-1	.	TRBV9	ASSGGQGPTEAF
TRBJ1-4	.	TRBV19	ASSIRQGFDEKLF
TRBJ2-1	.	TRBV5-6	ASSLGTSGRDEQF
TRBJ1-1	.	TRBV16	ASSPQGAGITF
TRBJ2-1	.	TRBV9	ASSVEAGQLNEQF
TRBJ2-7	.	TRBV2	ASSEDMSVLYEQY
TRBJ2-1	.	TRBV30	AGRSPTGTTGTNEQF
TRBJ2-7	.	TRBV4-1	ASSQGTAGLYEQY
TRBJ2-7	.	TRBV7-2	ASRTIQGADEQY
TRBJ2-1	.	TRBV5-4	ASRPGTSGANEQF
TRBJ1-1	.	TRBV2	ASSGGGLMNTEAF
TRBJ2-1	once	TRBV30	AWSAGLAGGNEQF
TRBJ2-3	.	TRBV5-1	ASSLAGASGMTQY
TRBJ2-7	.	TRBV7-9	SSSSGTGGLSSYEQY
TRBJ2-3	.	TRBV29-1	SVSLQGAKTDTQY
TRBJ2-3	.	TRBV18	ASSPAREADTQY
TRBJ2-5	.	TRBV14	ASSLSTGVETQY